What follows are 6 T cell receptor beta chains derived from one specimen sequenced in a study of response to subunit inactivated influenza vaccine. Via MiXCR, TCRdb re-called the RT-PCR reads, giving one row per CDR3 protein. The table has almost 600,000 distinct CDR3 sequences, 12% to 15% seen once; the top ten hold roughly 11%. The specimen was PBMCs from blood, collected roughly 13 days after vaccination. These receptors all stem from a man in his forties or fifties who received an inactivated influenza vaccine.

The table lists this clonotype with a few counts. The chain recombines TRBV15 with TRBJ2-1; possible D gene TRBD2, 6 bases. Germline values: CDR1 LNHNV, CDR2 YYDKDF (reference sequence). The CDR3 contains 17 residues. V lost 3 bases, J lost 5 bases, and 20 bases lay in between. Here the CDR3 reads CATSRGGWEPRNNEQFF. CDR3 bases: TGTGCCACCAGCAGGGGGGGTTGGGAGCCTCGTAACAATGAGCAGTTCTTC.

V and J are TRBV4-3 and TRBJ2-3, with TRBD1 as a possible D gene (6 bases). The CDR3 is 15 amino acids. Germline-derived CDR1 and CDR2 are LGHNA and YSLEER. V was cut by 1 base and J by 3 bases, with 11 bases left in between. CDR3 loop: CASSQAGTKTDTQYF. CDR3 DNA: TGCGCCAGCAGCCAAGCGGGGACAAAGACAGATACGCAGTATTTT.

This clonotype has a handful of counts. V usage is TRBV5-1 and J usage is TRBJ2-5, with D possibly being TRBD1 (6 bases). Trimming took off 0 bases at V and 1 base at J, with 10 bases between the two ends. Per germline, CDR1 SGHRS and CDR2 YFSETQ. The CDR3 has 15 residues. The CDR3 nucleotides read TGCGCCAGCAGCTTGGATATGGGGGCCCAAGAGACCCAGTACTTC. Its translation: CASSLDMGAQETQYF.

The chain combines TRBV7-9 with TRBJ2-7; D remains unclear. Germline CDR1 and CDR2: SEHNR and FQNEAQ (reference sequence). This CDR3 comprises 14 residues. V was clipped by 3 bases and J by 4 bases, with 13 bases between them. The CDR3 nucleotides are TGTGCCAGCAGCTTGGGATCTTCCATTTACGAGCAGTACTTC. This encodes CASSLGSSIYEQYF.

J is TRBJ2-7 and V is TRBV4-3; tentative D call: TRBD2 (5 bases). Trimming took 0 bases from V and 8 from J, leaving 23 bases between them. CDR1 and CDR2 (germline): LGHNA, YSLEER. The CDR3 extends over 17 amino acids. The CDR3 nucleotides are TGCGCCAGCAGCCAAGATCACGCGGGCAGTTCCCCCCCTCAGCAGTACTTC. Translation: CASSQDHAGSSPPQQYF.

This clonotype was observed many times. The CDR3 is CASSLQTGGLYEQYF. The CDR3, as DNA: TGCGCCAGCAGCTTACAGACAGGGGGTCTTTACGAGCAGTACTTC. This chain joins TRBV5-1 and TRBJ2-7, with 9 nucleotides matching TRBD1. CDR1 is SGHRS, CDR2 YFSETQ, per germline. V trimming: 2 bases; J trimming: 4 bases; junction bases outside the gene matches: 7. The CDR3 consists of 15 residues.